This T cell receptor beta chain was retrieved from a study of blood T cell repertoires in COVID-19. Across the whole study: Donors in the United States, Italy and Spain gave samples during acute or convalescent COVID-19. T cells, B-cell-depleted T cells, or PBMCs supplied cDNA or gDNA.

This CDR3 is built from 14 residues. The V gene end was trimmed by 4 bases and the J gene end by 2 bases; junction bases not matched to a gene: 4. The V gene's germline CDR1 is SGHTA and CDR2 FQGNSA. Original processing notes: Reference gene primer amplification gave nucleated cell count estimates. Sequencing used immunoSEQ multiplex PCR; TCRdb keeps in-frame clones, though not all of them. V and J calls and clone size are as listed in that table; D and trimming were resolved from the DNA. The sample includes roughly 110,000 clones, about 64% seen only once; the top ten take approximately 0.9%. This chain connects TRBV7-2 to TRBJ2-5, with 7 positions matching TRBD1. Sequencing input: peripheral blood. This TCR derives from a human donor with acute or convalescent COVID-19. The donor label of this sample is uncertain. This CDR3 reads CASSSRQGQETQYF. The DNA of the CDR3 is TGTGCCAGCAGCTCGAGACAGGGTCAAGAGACCCAGTACTTC.